The sequence of this TCR beta chain was determined in a study of T cells after yellow fever vaccination. There are a few counts of this clonotype. The V gene's germline CDR1 is LGHNA and CDR2 YNFKEQ. V was clipped by 0 bases and J by 2 bases, with 5 bases between them. The CDR3 totals 14 residues. TCRdb redid the calling of the 5' RACE reads with MiXCR, one entry per CDR3 protein. The table has under 400,000 distinct CDR3 sequences, approximately 10% seen once. The input for sequencing was PBMCs, taken on the day of the first yellow fever vaccination. This receptor was taken from a man between 18 and 29 years old who received the YFV17D yellow fever vaccine. The genes are TRBV4-2 and TRBJ2-1, with D possibly TRBD1 on 5 matching bases. CDR3 protein: CASSQETAYNEQFF. CDR3 nucleotides: TGTGCCAGCAGCCAAGAGACAGCCTACAATGAGCAGTTCTTC.